This note documents a single TCR beta chain sequence. Its antigen is as yet unknown. The sample originates from a study of CD8+CD57+ T cells in acquired aplastic anemia. This CDR3 region has 15 residues. Germline V gene sequence: CDR1 LNHDA, CDR2 SQIVND (reference sequence). V lost 9 bases and J lost 3; bases outside the gene matches: 12. Study results and limitations: Controls did not differ significantly from patients in CD8+ Simpson's diversity.

The authors sequenced patients whose flow cytometry had shown CD8+CD57+ cell expansion. The TCR beta profiling, which covered VDJ combination and CDR3 sequence, was carried out using genomic DNA as the template. TCRdb called the reads again in MiXCR, with one record for every CDR3 protein. The sample has about 470,000 distinct CDR3 sequences; around 33% are singletons. The chain combines TRBV19 with TRBJ2-7; 9 nucleotides agree with TRBD1. Sequencing was performed on sorted CD4+, CD8+, or CD8+CD57+ T cells (not recorded which) from PBMCs. The TCR originated in a human donor with aplastic anemia. The CDR3 here is CARKTAGTGIYEQYF. CDR3 in DNA: TGTGCCAGGAAGACAGCCGGGACAGGGATCTACGAGCAGTACTTC.